The T cell receptor (beta chain) described here comes from a study of T cell changes during pregnancy in multiple sclerosis. Produced via immunoSEQ multiplex PCR; TCRdb's table is partial and in-frame only. The repertoire includes approximately 40,000 clones, approximately 89% of them detected once, and 10% to 12% sits in the top ten. The CDR3 is 19 amino acids. V gave up 3 bases and J gave up 2 bases, with 26 bases separating them. Germline V gene data show CDR1 as SGDLS and CDR2 as YYNGEE. Sequences were derived from CD8+ T cells from peripheral blood mononuclear cells, sampled in the third trimester of pregnancy. This sequence originates from a female donor with multiple sclerosis, enrolled in a pregnancy study. The chain employs TRBV9 and TRBJ1-2; perhaps TRBD1 as D (5 bases). CDR3 in amino acids: CASSGWGRATGGENYGYTF. CDR3 sequence (DNA): TGTGCCAGCAGCGGGTGGGGCAGAGCGACGGGGGGAGAGAACTATGGCTACACCTTC.